The clone carrying this T cell receptor beta chain was detected only once. The antigen is not known. The data are from a study of regulatory T cells. Study conclusions and caveats: In CD3G-deficient patients, conventional CD4+ T cells were enriched for hydrophobic CDR3 residues at positions 6 and 7.

Primers: 52 TRBV forward and 13 TRBJ reverse. Data came from immunoSEQ multiplex PCR; TCRdb stores just in-frame clones and leaves some out. This repertoire shows roughly 15,000 clones, 84% found once; its top ten account for more than 7%. This CDR3 region has 21 residues. J is TRBJ2-3 and V is TRBV21-1; the DNA was not compared with TRBD2, the D call given in the table. TRBV21-1 constitutes a pseudogene. This receptor was obtained from a person in their thirties with CD3G deficiency. Sequencing was done on a sample of conventional CD4+ T cells sorted from blood. CDR3 residues: CASSHDGRQERTSGMPDTQYF. CDR3 coding DNA: TGTGCCAGCAGCCATGACGGACGGCAGGAGAGGACTAGCGGGATGCCAGATACGCAGTATTTT.